The T cell receptor beta chain described here comes from a study of shared clonotypes between healthy human individuals. Study background: Those who served as donors were a couple of women and three men between the ages of 18 and 49.

With V trimmed by 3 bases and J by 6 bases, 5 bases remained unmatched. The germline V gene encodes CDR1 SEHNR and CDR2 FQNEAQ (reference sequence). The CDR3 is made up of 14 amino acids. Repertoires were generated with immunoSEQ multiplex PCR, while TCRdb's copy carries only in-frame clones and drops some. This table holds around 1 million clones, 60% to 85% found once. The chain joins TRBV7-9 to TRBJ2-4, with 7 bases aligning to TRBD1. The TCR sequence derives from a man aged 18 to 30 in good health. Specimen: memory CD4+ T cells sorted from blood. Noted subset: CD45RA-negative fraction. The CDR3 protein is CASSFGTARNIQYF. The CDR3 region has the DNA TGTGCCAGCAGCTTCGGGACAGCTCGAAACATTCAGTACTTC.